The sequence of this T cell receptor (beta chain) was determined in a study of T cells after yellow fever vaccination. Study-level background: Preparation of fractions with low cell numbers was performed using SMART-Seq v4 Ultra Low Input.

General study findings and limits: Post-booster reappearance was seen for most primary-vaccination clones (around 96% CD4, around 90% CD8). Though weaker, the secondary response peaked faster, on day 5 versus 15.

TCRdb re-analysed the 5' RACE reads in MiXCR, keeping a single row per CDR3 protein. The sample contains around 340,000 distinct CDR3 sequences, around 12% of which appear only once. As to this clonotype: Its antigen is still unknown.

The V end lost 1 base, the J end lost 2 bases, and 9 bases lay between the germline ends. Germline CDR1 SGHNT, CDR2 YYREEE (reference sequence). CDR3 length: 14 amino acids. The V gene is TRBV5-4, the J gene TRBJ2-5; weak D call: TRBD1 (5 bases). The sequencing used CD4+ T cells sorted from PBMCs, collected 15 days after the yellow fever booster vaccination. The sequence came from a man younger than 35 who received the YFV17D yellow fever vaccine. Here the CDR3 reads CASSLKGFQETQYF. Written as DNA, the CDR3 is TGTGCCAGCAGCTTGAAGGGGTTTCAAGAGACCCAGTACTTC.